The 21 T cell receptor beta chains in this list originate from one sample, sequenced in a study of metastatic and nonmetastatic thyroid tumors. Every patient was untreated before thyroid surgery. TCRdb re-called the PCR reads via MiXCR. The sample contains about 38,000 clones, less than 60% of which appear only once. The source material was tumor tissue. Receptor source: a male donor with papillary thyroid cancer or a benign thyroid nodule (not recorded which). Some clones in this sample may be carry-over from other donors' samples.

The CDR3 reads CASNLGGGSTYNEQFF. CDR3 nucleotides: TGTGCCAGTAATCTCGGTGGCGGGAGCACCTACAATGAGCAGTTCTTC. This chain joins TRBV19 and TRBJ2-1; 7 bases are shared with TRBD2. Germline CDR1 and CDR2: LNHDA and SQIVND (reference sequence). The CDR3 totals 16 residues. The V and J ends lost 7 bases and 2 bases, in that order; junction bases with no gene match: 11.

The J gene is TRBJ1-1, the V gene TRBV29-1, with D unclear. V was pared by 6 bases and J by 2 bases, with 19 bases between. Germline assignment: CDR1 SQVTM and CDR2 ANQGSEA. This CDR3 is built from 15 residues. The CDR3 bases are TGCAGCGTATTCCTCGCGGACCCTGGAAACACTGAAGCTTTCTTT. Encoded protein: CSVFLADPGNTEAFF.

Worth noting for this clone: A read error may account for a junction end that differs from germline. V gene TRBV4-3 combines with J gene TRBJ1-5; 9 positions agree with TRBD1. There are 14 residues in the CDR3. Germline-derived CDR1 and CDR2 are LGHNA and YSLEER. CDR3 residues: CASSRDRVGQPHHF. The CDR3 coding sequence is TGCGCCAGCAGCAGGGACAGGGTAGGTCAGCCCCATCATTTT.

J is TRBJ2-7 and V is TRBV15; 7 positions agree with TRBD1. V lost 2 bases, J lost 4 bases, and 5 bases stayed unmatched. CDR3 length: 14 residues. Germline lookup yields CDR1 LNHNV and CDR2 YYDKDF (reference sequence). The CDR3 DNA is TGTGCCACCAGCAGAAAACAGGGGAGTTACGAGCAGTACTTC. It specifies CATSRKQGSYEQYF.

This clone is labeled as large. The rearrangement links TRBV20-1 to TRBJ2-7; a weak D match, TRBD1 (6 bases). Deletions cut 2 bases from V and 3 bases from J, with 20 bases between. The V gene's germline CDR1 is DFQATT and CDR2 SNEGSKA (reference sequence). This CDR3 spans 16 amino acids. This CDR3 reads CSARPGRVRGVYEQYF. CDR3 in DNA: TGCAGTGCTAGACCCGGAAGGGTCAGGGGAGTCTACGAGCAGTACTTC.

The rearrangement uses TRBV18 and TRBJ2-5; TRBD2 aligns across 13 bases. The CDR3 is made up of 17 amino acids. Germline CDR1 reads KGHSH; CDR2 reads LQKENI. The V segment lost 4 bases and the J segment 4 bases; nucleotides outside the gene matches: 9. The CDR3 region is CASSQRTSGSGRETQYF. The CDR3 bases are TGTGCCAGCTCACAGAGGACTAGCGGGAGTGGTCGAGAGACCCAGTACTTC.

The rearrangement links TRBV5-1 to TRBJ2-7, with 10 bases lining up with TRBD1. With 3 bases clipped from V and 3 bases from J, the junction kept 6 bases outside the gene matches. Germline V CDR1 and CDR2: SGHRS, YFSETQ. CDR3 length: 15 residues. CDR3 nucleotide sequence: TGCGCCAGCAGCTGGCGACAGGGGGCAGGCTACGAGCAGTACTTC. Translating it yields CASSWRQGAGYEQYF.

This chain connects TRBV20-1 to TRBJ2-4, with D possibly TRBD2 on 6 matching bases. Germline V CDR1 and CDR2: DFQATT, SNEGSKA (reference sequence). V was trimmed by 3 bases and J by 4 bases, leaving 16 bases between them. The CDR3 spans 15 residues. The CDR3 DNA follows: TGCAGTGCTAGTGGAGGGAGGCTTCTAAAAAACATTCAGTACTTC. Amino acid sequence: CSASGGRLLKNIQYF.

The chain employs TRBV5-1 and TRBJ2-7; 8 bases are shared with TRBD1. Looked up from germline, CDR1 is SGHRS and CDR2 is YFSETQ. The CDR3 is made up of 16 amino acids. V lost 0 bases, J lost 3 bases, and 8 bases stayed unmatched. CDR3 DNA sequence: TGCGCCAGCAGCTTGGATACGAGACAGGGGTTCTACGAGCAGTACTTC. Protein: CASSLDTRQGFYEQYF.

This clone came up a few times. The rearrangement links TRBV28 to TRBJ1-6; 7 bases are a match to TRBD1. The CDR3 covers 14 residues. CDR1 is MDHEN, CDR2 SYDVKM, per germline. V lost 5 bases to trimming and J lost 11 bases; unmatched junction nucleotides: 9. CDR3 coding DNA: TGTGCCAGCAGTACGCCGGGACAGTTGACACCCCTCCACTTT. Translating gives CASSTPGQLTPLHF.

Worth noting for this clone: The conserved closing phenylalanine or tryptophan is absent in this CDR3, likely reflecting a read error. The chain's CDR3 is CASSPLTSGIPQETQYL. The DNA for the CDR3 is TGTGCCAGCAGTCCCCTAACTAGCGGGATACCACAAGAGACCCAGTACCTC. This chain uses TRBV6-1 with TRBJ2-5, with 10 positions matching TRBD2. Germline V gives CDR1 MNHNS, CDR2 SASEGT. The CDR3 is 17 residues long. The junction had 11 bases not matched to a gene; V was cut back by 5 bases and J by 2 bases.

The CDR3 here is CASSSFYSGESTDTQYF. CDR3 DNA: TGTGCCAGCAGCTCCTTTTATAGCGGGGAGAGCACAGATACGCAGTATTTT. The rearrangement links TRBV13 to TRBJ2-3; 8 bases align to TRBD2. This CDR3 comprises 17 residues. Germline V gene data show CDR1 as PRHDT and CDR2 as FYEKMQ (reference sequence). The ends lost 4 bases at V and 0 bases at J; junction bases unmatched: 9.

In this sample, this clone turned up a few times. CDR3 nucleotides: TGTGCCAGCAGTTTTAGCGGGGGGGGAGATACGCAGTATTTT. Protein: CASSFSGGGDTQYF. This sequence joins TRBV28 and TRBJ2-3; 11 bases line up with TRBD2. Germline trimming cut 3 bases from V and 5 bases from J; bases unmatched to any gene: 1. Germline V gives CDR1 MDHEN, CDR2 SYDVKM. The length of the CDR3 is 14 residues.

This chain uses TRBV4-1 with TRBJ2-7; D is unclear. V lost 0 bases, J lost 2 bases, and 11 bases lay in between. In germline, CDR1 is MGHRA, CDR2 YSYEKL. The CDR3 covers 15 residues. CDR3 protein: CASSQDHPGPYEQYF. In DNA form, the CDR3 reads TGCGCCAGCAGCCAAGATCACCCGGGCCCCTACGAGCAGTACTTC.

This rearrangement joins TRBV24-1 to TRBJ2-1; D is unresolved. This CDR3 is built from 15 residues. CDR1 and CDR2 from the germline V gene are KGHDR and SFDVKD. V gave up 0 bases and J gave up 2 bases, with 7 bases separating them. CDR3 sequence (DNA): TGTGCCACCAGTGATTTGGTAGGGACCTACAATGAGCAGTTCTTC. Residues: CATSDLVGTYNEQFF.

A few counts support this clone. The chain recombines TRBV9 with TRBJ2-3; 9 bases fit TRBD2. The CDR3 sequence is 13 residues long. Germline-derived CDR1 and CDR2 are SGDLS and YYNGEE. J gave up 6 bases and V 5 bases, and 4 bases lay outside the gene matches. This chain's CDR3 is CASSPSGEDTQYF. In DNA, the CDR3 is TGTGCCAGCAGTCCTAGCGGGGAGGATACGCAGTATTTT.

The chain combines TRBV28 with TRBJ2-7; D may be TRBD2 (6 bases). The CDR3 is 19 residues long. Trimming removed 6 bases at V and 1 base at J, with 28 bases between. Germline CDR1 reads MDHEN; CDR2 reads SYDVKM. The CDR3 here is CASSSPHAGPLLGSYEQYF. CDR3 nucleotides: TGTGCCAGCAGCTCCCCCCACGCGGGACCCTTACTTGGGTCCTACGAGCAGTACTTC.

This clone has more than one count but fewer than ten. V is TRBV20-1 and J is TRBJ1-2, with 7 bases aligning to TRBD1. Germline loops: CDR1 DFQATT, CDR2 SNEGSKA (reference sequence). J lost 6 bases, V lost 6 bases, and 13 bases had no gene match. This CDR3 has 14 residues. The CDR3 coding sequence is TGCAGTGCGGGGGTGCAGGGGGTGGTGAATGGCTACACCTTC. Translation: CSAGVQGVVNGYTF.

The chain is built from TRBV6-1 and TRBJ1-1; a possible D gene is TRBD1 (5 bases). The V and J ends lost 2 bases and 3 bases respectively, with 16 bases between them. CDR3 length: 16 residues. The V gene's germline CDR1 is MNHNS and CDR2 SASEGT. CDR3: CASSELSRGRDTEAFF. CDR3 nucleotide sequence: TGTGCCAGCAGTGAACTCTCTAGGGGCAGGGACACTGAAGCTTTCTTT.

As for this clone: Other DNA sequences within the sample encode an identical CDR3. The V and J genes are TRBV20-1 and TRBJ2-5, with a possible D match to TRBD2 (5 bases). Germline values: CDR1 DFQATT, CDR2 SNEGSKA (reference sequence). V lost 0 bases to trimming and J lost 13 bases, with 21 bases between them. The CDR3 is 14 amino acids. The CDR3 is CSARDPLGVGSGYF. The CDR3 DNA is TGCAGTGCTAGAGATCCACTAGGTGTGGGCTCAGGGTACTTC.

This sequence joins TRBV11-1 and TRBJ2-7; no firm D call. The V end lost 5 bases, the J end lost 5 bases, and 19 bases lay between the germline ends. Germline V gene sequence: CDR1 SGHAT, CDR2 FQDESV (reference sequence). CDR3 length: 15 amino acids. This CDR3 reads CASSPSLGDAHEQYF. CDR3 sequence (DNA): TGTGCCAGCAGCCCAAGTCTGGGTGACGCCCACGAGCAGTACTTC.